One and the same sample provided the 14 T cell receptor beta chains below, sequenced in a study of T-cell reconstitution after alpha-beta-depleted transplantation in children. Unique molecular identifiers were built into the TCRbeta library. TCRdb fed the PCR reads into MiXCR, producing one record per CDR3 protein. The sample contains some 220,000 distinct CDR3 sequences, about a tenth of which appear only once. Sequenced here: PBMCs from the stem cell graft donor, sampled from the stem cell graft. The receptors were sampled from a human donor who donated a stem cell graft to a child with acute lymphoblastic leukemia.

This clonotype was recorded a few times. The chain employs TRBV6-2 or TRBV6-3 and TRBJ2-2; 12 bases map to TRBD2. With 6 bases clipped from V and 6 bases from J, the junction kept 2 bases outside the gene matches. CDR3 length equals 14 residues. Germline CDR1 is MNHEY and CDR2 is SVGEGT. CDR3 DNA: TGTGCCAGCAGACTAGCGGGGGGCGCCGGGGAGCTGTTTTTT. The encoded protein is CASRLAGGAGELFF.

This clonotype has a count of ten or more. The CDR3 DNA is TGTGCCAGCAGCCACGAATCGGTGGGACTAGCGGGGGACACAGATACGCAGTATTTT. The encoded protein is CASSHESVGLAGDTDTQYF. This rearrangement joins TRBV4-2 to TRBJ2-3, with 14 positions matching TRBD2. The trim removed 3 bases at V and 2 bases at J, leaving 10 bases unmatched. The germline V gene has CDR1 LGHNA and CDR2 YNFKEQ. This CDR3 is built from 19 residues.

This clonotype was seen a few times. The J gene is TRBJ2-7, the V gene TRBV12-3 or TRBV12-4, with 9 bases fitting TRBD1. Unmatched junction bases numbered 8, after V lost 5 bases and J lost 0 bases. The CDR3 contains 16 residues. The CDR3 here is CASSDPGTGSSYEQYF. CDR3 in DNA: TGTGCCAGCAGTGATCCCGGGACAGGGAGCTCCTACGAGCAGTACTTC.

This clonotype was seen a few times. This chain connects TRBV7-2 to TRBJ2-1, with D unclear. CDR1 is SGHTA, CDR2 FQGNSA, per germline. The length of the CDR3 is 18 residues. Trimming took off 1 base at V and 0 bases at J, with 16 bases between the two ends. The CDR3 bases are TGTGCCAGCAGCTTAGGGTTAAAAAGCGCTAGCTCCTACAATGAGCAGTTCTTC. Protein sequence: CASSLGLKSASSYNEQFF.

This chain uses TRBV5-1 with TRBJ1-2; D might be TRBD1 (6 bases). Trimming cost V 0 bases and J 2 bases, with 14 bases left between them. CDR3 length: 16 amino acids. Germline V gives CDR1 SGHRS, CDR2 YFSETQ. CDR3 loop: CASSLDVGAVNYGYTF. DNA for the CDR3: TGCGCCAGCAGCTTGGATGTGGGGGCAGTAAACTATGGCTACACCTTC.

Only a few counts were recorded for this clonotype. The chain combines TRBV6-1 with TRBJ2-3; D gene uncertain. This CDR3 comprises 17 residues. Germline V gene lookup returns CDR1 MNHNS and CDR2 SASEGT. Trimming shortened V by 6 bases and J by 0 bases, and 19 bases separated the two germline ends. CDR3 in DNA: TGTGCCAGCAGACGTTCGATAGGTATCGCTAGCACAGATACGCAGTATTTT. It encodes CASRRSIGIASTDTQYF.

The V call is TRBV9, the J call TRBJ1-1; D not certain. CDR1 SGDLS and CDR2 YYNGEE come from the germline V gene. This CDR3 has 14 amino acids. The V end lost 2 bases, the J end lost 0 bases, and 8 bases lay between the germline ends. CDR3 nucleotide sequence: TGTGCCAGCAGCGTTGGCAGGATGAACACTGAAGCTTTCTTT. Protein sequence: CASSVGRMNTEAFF.

V is TRBV6-2 or TRBV6-3 and J is TRBJ1-1; D might be TRBD1 (5 bases). Germline V gene lookup returns CDR1 MNHEY and CDR2 SVGEGT. Trimming left V 6 bases short and J 11 bases short, with 19 bases between. The CDR3 covers 13 residues. CDR3 sequence: CASSHISGDSAFF. CDR3 in DNA: TGTGCCAGCAGCCACATTTCGGGGGACTCTGCTTTCTTT.

The chain links TRBV12-3 or TRBV12-4 to TRBJ1-2; tentative D call: TRBD1 (6 bases). CDR3 length equals 16 residues. Trimming cost V 4 bases and J 2 bases, with 17 bases left between them. CDR3 coding DNA: TGTGCCAGCAGTTCTTTGGACAGACTATCGAACTATGGCTACACCTTC. It codes for CASSSLDRLSNYGYTF.

This clonotype was seen many times. The rearrangement uses TRBV12-3 or TRBV12-4 and TRBJ2-1; the D call may be TRBD1 or TRBD2 (5 bases each). With 5 bases removed from V and 11 bases from J, the gap between germline ends came to 13 bases. The CDR3 covers 12 residues. CDR3 loop: CASSPGTEKQFF. CDR3 DNA: TGTGCCAGCAGTCCCGGGACGGAAAAGCAGTTCTTC.

This rearrangement joins TRBV20-1 to TRBJ2-5; no clear D gene. V lost 1 base, J lost 4 bases, and 16 bases lay in between. Germline loops: CDR1 DFQATT, CDR2 SNEGSKA (reference sequence). The CDR3 is 15 residues long. The CDR3 DNA reads TGCAGTGCTAGAGTATCTGCGGCAGCCGGAGAGACCCAGTACTTC. This gives the protein CSARVSAAAGETQYF.

This clonotype was observed a handful of times. V is TRBV4-2 and J is TRBJ1-1; 9 nucleotides match TRBD1. V was clipped by 7 bases and J by 5 bases; unmatched bases: 11. The CDR3 is 15 residues long. Looked up from germline, CDR1 is LGHNA and CDR2 is YNFKEQ. CDR3 sequence (DNA): TGTGCCAGCATCGACGTACAGGGGGCTTATACTGAAGCTTTCTTT. It encodes CASIDVQGAYTEAFF.

This clonotype was counted many times. This chain uses TRBV5-1 with TRBJ1-2, with 10 bases matching TRBD1. Germline CDR1 and CDR2: SGHRS and YFSETQ. The CDR3 is 15 amino acids. After removal of 5 bases from V and 2 bases from J, the junction contained 6 bases not matched to a gene. The CDR3, as DNA: TGCGCCAGCAGTGAGATGGACAGGGGGAACTATGGCTACACCTTC. Translation gives CASSEMDRGNYGYTF.

This clonotype has a handful of counts. The chain joins TRBV7-9 to TRBJ1-1, with D unresolved. The CDR3 is 15 amino acids. V was clipped by 3 bases and J by 7 bases, with 18 bases between them. Per germline, CDR1 SEHNR and CDR2 FQNEAQ (reference sequence). The CDR3, as DNA: TGTGCCAGCAGCTTCCAGACCCTATGGCGGAATGAAGCTTTCTTT. This encodes CASSFQTLWRNEAFF.